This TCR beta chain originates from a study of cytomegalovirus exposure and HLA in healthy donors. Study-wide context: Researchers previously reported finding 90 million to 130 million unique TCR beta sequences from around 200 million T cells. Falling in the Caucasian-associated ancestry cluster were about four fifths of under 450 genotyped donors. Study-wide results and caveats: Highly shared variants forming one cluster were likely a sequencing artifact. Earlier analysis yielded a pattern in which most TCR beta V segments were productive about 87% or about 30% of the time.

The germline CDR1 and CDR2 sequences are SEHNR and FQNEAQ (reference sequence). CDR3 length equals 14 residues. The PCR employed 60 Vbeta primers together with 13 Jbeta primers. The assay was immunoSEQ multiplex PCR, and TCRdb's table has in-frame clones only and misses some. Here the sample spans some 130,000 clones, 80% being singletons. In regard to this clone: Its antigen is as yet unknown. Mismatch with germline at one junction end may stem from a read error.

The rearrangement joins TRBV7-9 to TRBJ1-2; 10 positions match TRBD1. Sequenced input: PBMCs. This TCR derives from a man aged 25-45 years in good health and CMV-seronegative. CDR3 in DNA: TGTGCCAGCAGCTCGACAGGGGGCGTCTATGGCTACCCCTTC. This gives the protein CASSSTGGVYGYPF.